This TCR beta chain was identified in a study of metastatic and nonmetastatic thyroid tumors. Study-wide context: The authors compared repertoires across blood and tumor or nodule tissue from malignant and benign thyroid patients. Overall study results and limits: Reportedly, malignant thyroid tumors had significantly higher TCR beta diversity than benign nodules, in blood and tumor.

Original methodology: Construction of a distant-metastasis classifier for papillary thyroid cancer relied on CDR3 differences across clinicopathological groups. TCRdb re-called the PCR reads with MiXCR. The authors' filters were not applied to this entry. Found here are around 22,000 clones, roughly a fifth of them singletons; the top ten hold about 5%. At least ten counts were recorded for this clone. Antigen specificity is unknown. Per the germline V gene, CDR1 is DFQATT and CDR2 is SNEGSKA (reference sequence). The CDR3 has 17 residues. Deletions cut 3 bases from V and 3 bases from J, with 21 bases between. Ahead of thyroid surgery, no patient had received treatment of any kind.

The sequence came from a male donor with papillary thyroid cancer or a benign thyroid nodule (not recorded which). Some clones in this sample may be carry-over from other donors' samples. V usage is TRBV20-1 and J usage is TRBJ2-1, with D maybe TRBD2 (5 bases). What was sequenced was blood. The CDR3 bases are TGCAGTGCTAGGTATGACTACAAGGAGAGGCTCTACAATGAGCAGTTCTTC. Its translation: CSARYDYKERLYNEQFF.